Following are 28 T cell receptor beta chains from one sample sequenced in a study of post-analysis software for immune sequencing data. Study observations and caveats: Five or six TRBV segments, TRBV5-6, TRBV5-1 and TRBV20-1 among them, were found more frequent in patients than controls.

cDNA libraries of TCR beta carried unique molecular identifiers. TCRdb ran MiXCR on the PCR reads and lists one entry per CDR3 protein. Among about 540,000 distinct CDR3 sequences listed, around 31% were seen once. These receptors' targets are unknown. Sequences were obtained from blood. The receptors come from a girl under 18 with multiple sclerosis.

This clonotype turned up a few times. The chain joins TRBV29-1 to TRBJ2-2; D might be TRBD2 (6 bases). Germline CDR1 and CDR2: SQVTM and ANQGSEA. With 5 bases removed from V and 4 bases from J, the gap between germline ends came to 14 bases. This CDR3 is built from 14 residues. The CDR3 sequence is CSVQKGLITGELFF. CDR3 bases: TGCAGCGTTCAAAAGGGACTTATCACCGGGGAGCTGTTTTTT.

This clonotype was seen more than once but under ten times. The chain links TRBV5-1 to TRBJ2-1, with TRBD2 identical over 12 bases. CDR3 length equals 17 residues. Trimming took 3 bases from V and 0 from J; bases not matched to a gene: 4. CDR1 and CDR2 (germline): SGHRS, YFSETQ. In nucleotides, the CDR3 is TGCGCCAGCAGCTCTAGCGGGGGGGCCGTCTCCTACAATGAGCAGTTCTTC. Residues: CASSSSGGAVSYNEQFF.

The chain employs TRBV5-1 and TRBJ2-2; a possible D gene is TRBD2 (5 bases). The germline V gene has CDR1 SGHRS and CDR2 YFSETQ. V lost 4 bases and J 5 bases, leaving 21 bases between the germline ends. The CDR3 extends over 17 amino acids. Written as DNA, the CDR3 is TGCGCCAGCAGCCGGCTAGAGCTCACTAGTCCGACCGGGGAGCTGTTTTTT. It codes for CASSRLELTSPTGELFF.

This clonotype was counted between two and nine times. This chain connects TRBV5-1 to TRBJ2-5; the D is unclear. With 2 bases removed from V and 5 bases from J, the gap between germline ends came to 7 bases. Germline V gene lookup returns CDR1 SGHRS and CDR2 YFSETQ. The CDR3 extends over 12 amino acids. DNA for the CDR3: TGCGCCAGCAGCTTTAATATTGAGACCCAGTACTTC. Translated, it gives CASSFNIETQYF.

The chain has TRBV29-1 and TRBJ2-1; D possibly corresponds to TRBD2 (5 bases). CDR3 length: 15 residues. Trimming removed 0 bases at V and 3 bases at J, with 12 bases between. CDR1 SQVTM and CDR2 ANQGSEA come from the germline V gene. This CDR3 reads CSVEEEELGYNEQFF. Written as DNA, the CDR3 is TGCAGCGTTGAAGAGGAGGAACTTGGCTACAATGAGCAGTTCTTC.

This clonotype came up a few times. V and J are TRBV6-2 or TRBV6-3 and TRBJ2-1; the match to TRBD2 covers 9 bases. Trimming cost V 7 bases and J 6 bases; bases outside gene matches: 13. This CDR3 region has 16 residues. Germline V gene data show CDR1 as MNHEY and CDR2 as SVGEGT. The CDR3 DNA follows: TGTGCCAGCACCCTGGTAGCGGGGGCCCGGGGCAATGAGCAGTTCTTC. Translating it yields CASTLVAGARGNEQFF.

This chain uses TRBV9 with TRBJ2-4; 8 bases are a match to TRBD2. The J call may be mistaken, given a closer DNA end match to TRBJ2-7. Per germline, CDR1 SGDLS and CDR2 YYNGEE. The CDR3 sequence is 17 residues long. In DNA form, the CDR3 reads TGTGCCAGCAGCCCCCGGGGAGAAGCGGGAGATTTCCACGAGCAGTACTTC. Amino acids: CASSPRGEAGDFHEQYF.

J is TRBJ2-3 and V is TRBV13; TRBD2 matches at 13 bases. Trimming at V came to 5 bases and at J to 0 bases, leaving 14 bases not matched to a gene. In germline, CDR1 is PRHDT, CDR2 FYEKMQ (reference sequence). The CDR3 length is 20 residues. CDR3 region: CASSRNGLAGDLASTDTQYF. DNA for the CDR3: TGTGCCAGCAGCCGCAACGGACTAGCGGGGGACCTAGCTAGCACAGATACGCAGTATTTT.

The chain's CDR3 is CASTPLRSGYTF. The CDR3 DNA is TGTGCCAGCACTCCCCTCCGTAGTGGCTACACCTTC. The J gene is TRBJ1-2, the V gene TRBV12-3 or TRBV12-4, with unresolved D. The V gene lost 7 bases and the J gene lost 7 bases, with 13 bases spanning the gap. CDR3 length: 12 amino acids.

V and J are TRBV7-9 and TRBJ1-1; D might be TRBD1 (6 bases). The V gene lost 5 bases and the J gene lost 0 bases, with 13 bases spanning the gap. The CDR3 totals 15 residues. Germline V gene data show CDR1 as SEHNR and CDR2 as FQNEAQ (reference sequence). The chain's CDR3 is CASSEQTGLNTEAFF. CDR3 in DNA: TGTGCCAGCAGCGAACAGACAGGCTTGAACACTGAAGCTTTCTTT.

This clonotype was counted a few times. The rearrangement links TRBV20-1 to TRBJ2-5, with no clear D. This CDR3 is 14 amino acids long. The V end was cut by 0 bases, the J end by 4 bases, with 12 bases between. Per the germline V gene, CDR1 is DFQATT and CDR2 is SNEGSKA (reference sequence). CDR3 DNA sequence: TGCAGTGCTAGAGATGAGAACTCTTTAGAGACCCAGTACTTC. It specifies CSARDENSLETQYF.

This chain links TRBV20-1 with TRBJ1-1; D is possibly TRBD1 (5 bases). V lost 3 bases to trimming and J lost 2 bases, with 13 bases between them. The CDR3 is made up of 14 amino acids. Germline V gene sequence: CDR1 DFQATT, CDR2 SNEGSKA (reference sequence). The CDR3 DNA reads as TGCAGTGCTAGGTCGGGGCTCGTAAACACTGAAGCTTTCTTT. This sequence encodes CSARSGLVNTEAFF.

The chain couples TRBV12-3 or TRBV12-4 to TRBJ1-2; 8 positions match TRBD1. Unmatched junction bases numbered 8, after V lost 6 bases and J lost 2 bases. The CDR3 totals 15 residues. The CDR3 DNA follows: TGTGCCAGCAGCTTCGAGACAGGGGTAAACTATGGCTACACCTTC. This codes for CASSFETGVNYGYTF.

The V call is TRBV29-1, the J call TRBJ1-2, with a weak D call TRBD1 (6 bases). Germline CDR1 reads SQVTM; CDR2 reads ANQGSEA. V gave up 3 bases and J gave up 5 bases, with 16 bases separating them. The CDR3 length is 14 residues. The CDR3 loop is CSVDRGPSGYGYTF. CDR3 coding DNA: TGCAGCGTTGACAGGGGCCCGTCCGGGTATGGCTACACCTTC. The full variable domain, in which reference TRBV29-1 and TRBJ1-2 provide the parts outside the CDR3, is SAVISQKPSRDICQRGTSLTIQCQVDSQVTMMFWYRQQPGQSLTLIATANQGSEATYESGFVIDKFPISRPNLTFSTLTVSNMSPEDSSIYLCSVDRGPSGYGYTFGSGTRLTVV.

V is TRBV12-5 and J is TRBJ1-1; possibly TRBD1 for D (6 bases). From germline, CDR1 is LGHNT and CDR2 FRNRAP. This CDR3 comprises 16 residues. The V and J ends lost 6 bases and 1 base respectively, with 18 bases between them. The CDR3 here is CASGFFGGGRNTEAFF. CDR3 coding DNA: TGTGCTAGTGGCTTCTTTGGGGGCGGGAGGAACACTGAAGCTTTCTTT.

This clonotype turned up a few times. The genes are TRBV29-1 and TRBJ1-1; D gene ambiguous. Germline V gene lookup returns CDR1 SQVTM and CDR2 ANQGSEA. V lost 6 bases to trimming and J lost 0 bases, with 11 bases between them. This CDR3 comprises 13 residues. The CDR3: CSVALTVNTEAFF. The CDR3 DNA sequence: TGCAGCGTCGCCCTGACGGTGAACACTGAAGCTTTCTTT.

The J gene is TRBJ1-6, the V gene TRBV20-1; 10 positions match TRBD1. Per the germline V gene, CDR1 is DFQATT and CDR2 is SNEGSKA (reference sequence). The CDR3 has 16 amino acids. The ends lost 3 bases at V and 5 bases at J; junction bases unmatched: 7. CDR3 loop: CSASGDRGWDNSPLHF. DNA for the CDR3: TGCAGTGCTAGCGGGGACAGGGGTTGGGATAATTCACCCCTCCACTTT.

J is TRBJ1-6 and V is TRBV12-3 or TRBV12-4, with D hard to call. Trimming cost V 6 bases and J 8 bases, with 11 bases left between them. The CDR3 sequence is 13 residues long. The CDR3 here is CASSQLGYSPLHF. The DNA of the CDR3 is TGTGCCAGCAGCCAGTTGGGGTATTCACCCCTCCACTTT.

This clonotype was observed a few times. This chain uses TRBV3-1 with TRBJ2-1; 7 bases are a match to TRBD2. The CDR3 contains 13 residues. V trimming: 6 bases; J trimming: 9 bases; junction bases outside the gene matches: 8. Germline assignment: CDR1 LGHDT and CDR2 YNNKEL (reference sequence). This CDR3 reads CASSRASGGEQFF. DNA for the CDR3: TGTGCCAGCAGTCGGGCCTCGGGGGGTGAGCAGTTCTTC.

V usage is TRBV5-1 and J usage is TRBJ2-7; D unresolved. The CDR3 has 12 residues. V gave up 4 bases and J gave up 3 bases, with 8 bases separating them. Germline values: CDR1 SGHRS, CDR2 YFSETQ. CDR3 in amino acids: CASSNKIYEQYF. The CDR3 DNA reads TGCGCCAGCAGCAACAAGATCTACGAGCAGTACTTC.

This chain joins TRBV11-3 and TRBJ2-3; a weak D match, TRBD1 (6 bases). Germline V gene lookup returns CDR1 SGHNT and CDR2 YENEEA. There are 17 residues in the CDR3. V lost 1 base, J lost 1 base, and 15 bases lay in between. CDR3 in amino acids: CASSLVGGDLGTDTQYF. The CDR3 DNA reads as TGTGCCAGCAGCTTAGTAGGGGGTGATCTCGGCACAGATACGCAGTATTTT.

This clonotype was picked up many times. This chain uses TRBV6-5 with TRBJ1-2, with a tentative D call TRBD1 (6 bases). Trimming left V 6 bases short and J 4 bases short, with 12 bases between. CDR1 is MNHEY, CDR2 SVGAGI, per germline. There are 13 residues in the CDR3. This CDR3 is CASRPDRSYGYTF. The DNA for the CDR3 is TGTGCCAGCAGACCCGACAGGTCCTATGGCTACACCTTC.

Worth noting for this clonotype: The germline gene is not matched at one end of the junction; a read error may be the cause. The chain recombines TRBV7-7 with TRBJ1-4; no firm D call. CDR3 length: 12 amino acids. Germline-derived CDR1 and CDR2 are SSHAT and FNYEAQ (reference sequence). The CDR3 region is CASSLADEKLFF. The CDR3, as DNA: TGTGCTAGCAGCTTAGCAGATGAAAAACTGTTTTTT.

The chain links TRBV6-5 to TRBJ1-6; the D is unclear. CDR1 is MNHEY, CDR2 SVGAGI, per germline. Trimming pared 6 bases from V and 0 bases from J, leaving 9 bases between. The CDR3 has 15 amino acids. Here the CDR3 reads CASRSVGSYNSPLHF. The CDR3 DNA is TGTGCCAGCAGGTCCGTGGGCTCCTATAATTCACCCCTCCACTTT.

A few counts support this clonotype. This chain connects TRBV2 to TRBJ2-5, with D possibly TRBD1 on 5 matching bases. The CDR3 has 13 residues. The V end was cut by 4 bases, the J end by 4 bases, with 10 bases between. The germline gives CDR1 SNHLY, CDR2 FYNNEI. CDR3 protein: CASSVGRVETQYF. In DNA form, the CDR3 reads TGTGCCAGCAGTGTCGGCAGGGTAGAGACCCAGTACTTC. Full variable domain (remainder filled in from reference TRBV2 and TRBJ2-5): EPEVTQTPSHQVTQMGQEVILRCVPISNHLYFYWYRQILGQKVEFLVSFYNNEISEKSEIFDDQFSVERPDGSNFTLKIRSTKLEDSAMYFCASSVGRVETQYFGPGTRLLVL.

V is TRBV6-6 and J is TRBJ1-2, with D perhaps TRBD1 (6 bases). The V end lost 7 bases, the J end lost 0 bases, and 18 bases lay between the germline ends. This CDR3 contains 16 residues. In germline, CDR1 is MNHNY, CDR2 SVGAGI (reference sequence). CDR3 region: CASTQGQVLANYGYTF. The CDR3 nucleotides are TGTGCCAGCACCCAGGGGCAGGTGTTAGCTAACTATGGCTACACCTTC.

The V call is TRBV12-3 or TRBV12-4, the J call TRBJ1-3; 7 bases match TRBD1. This CDR3 is 14 amino acids long. V was clipped by 6 bases and J by 4 bases; unmatched bases: 6. CDR3 sequence reads: CASSPGQVGNTIYF. The DNA for the CDR3 is TGTGCCAGCAGCCCCGGACAGGTCGGAAACACCATATATTTT.

The chain employs TRBV5-6 and TRBJ2-3, with 9 bases fitting TRBD2. V shed 5 bases, J shed 6 bases, and the junction held 16 bases outside the gene matches. The CDR3 is 17 amino acids. Per the germline V gene, CDR1 is SGHDT and CDR2 is YYEEEE. The CDR3 nucleotides read TGTGCCAGCAGTTCCCTGCGGCTAGCGGGGTCCCACGATACGCAGTATTTT. Its translation is CASSSLRLAGSHDTQYF.